Following are 15 T cell receptor beta chains from one sample sequenced in a study of naive and memory T cell subsets. Both TRBC1 and TRBC2 were covered by a beta constant-region primer of two equimolar oligonucleotides. TCRdb fed the UMI-ligation and nested PCR reads into MiXCR, producing one record per CDR3 protein. The sample lists 120,000 to 150,000 distinct CDR3 sequences; about 15% were seen once. Sequencing was carried out using naive CD4+ T cells from blood. The receptors stem from a human donor in good health.

This sequence joins TRBV7-2 and TRBJ2-3; D possibly corresponds to TRBD2 (7 bases). Trimming removed 2 bases at V and 8 bases at J, with 23 bases between. This CDR3 spans 17 amino acids. Per germline, CDR1 SGHTA and CDR2 FQGNSA. Written as DNA, the CDR3 is TGTGCCAGCAGCTTATCCCTCAGACTAGGGGGGGGCGCTACGCAGTATTTT. It codes for CASSLSLRLGGGATQYF. The full variable domain, rest sourced from reference TRBV7-2 and TRBJ2-3, is GAGVSQSPSNKVTEKGKDVELRCDPISGHTALYWYRQSLGQGLEFLIYFQGNSAPDKSGLPSDRFSAERTGGSVSTLTIQRTQQEDSAVYLCASSLSLRLGGGATQYFGPGTRLTVL.

The V call is TRBV12-3 or TRBV12-4, the J call TRBJ2-5, with 9 bases fitting TRBD2. This CDR3 region has 15 residues. V lost 7 bases to trimming and J lost 0 bases; unmatched junction nucleotides: 6. This chain's CDR3 is CASTLTSGNQETQYF. CDR3 nucleotide sequence: TGTGCCAGCACCTTGACTAGCGGCAACCAAGAGACCCAGTACTTC.

The chain recombines TRBV11-2 with TRBJ2-3; the D is unclear. Germline lookup yields CDR1 SGHAT and CDR2 FQNNGV. The CDR3 covers 15 residues. Trimming took off 5 bases at V and 2 bases at J, with 14 bases between the two ends. The CDR3 sequence: CASSNSPADTDTQYF. The CDR3 region has the DNA TGTGCCAGCAGCAATTCCCCAGCAGACACAGATACGCAGTATTTT.

This clonotype was observed once. This chain joins TRBV27 and TRBJ2-7; D might be TRBD2 (5 bases). There are 16 residues in the CDR3. The V gene's germline CDR1 is MNHEY and CDR2 SMNVEV (reference sequence). Trimming shortened V by 2 bases and J by 4 bases, and 18 bases separated the two germline ends. The CDR3 reads CASSLAGLGSEYEQYF. As DNA, the CDR3 is TGTGCCAGCAGTTTAGCGGGCTTGGGATCCGAATACGAGCAGTACTTC.

This clonotype has only a few counts. This chain uses TRBV29-1 with TRBJ2-2, with D perhaps given as TRBD1 or TRBD2 (5 bases each). The germline V and J ends were trimmed by 6 bases and 2 bases, with 13 bases remaining between them. The CDR3 extends over 14 amino acids. The germline V gene encodes CDR1 SQVTM and CDR2 ANQGSEA. The CDR3 sequence: CSVDTGTNTGELFF. CDR3 nucleotide sequence: TGCAGCGTCGATACCGGGACCAACACCGGGGAGCTGTTTTTT.

This clonotype occurred once. The chain recombines TRBV5-6 with TRBJ2-1, with 8 bases that match TRBD1. The V gene end was trimmed by 2 bases and the J gene end by 7 bases; junction bases not matched to a gene: 5. CDR1 and CDR2 from the germline V gene are SGHDT and YYEEEE. The CDR3 runs 14 residues. CDR3 bases: TGTGCCAGCAGCTTCTACAGGGGGGTTAATGAGCAGTTCTTC. The encoded protein is CASSFYRGVNEQFF.

Many counts were recorded for this clonotype. This chain connects TRBV27 to TRBJ2-3; D not resolved. The CDR3 has 15 amino acids. Germline loops: CDR1 MNHEY, CDR2 SMNVEV (reference sequence). Trimming removed 5 bases at V and 0 bases at J, with 12 bases between. CDR3 loop: CASSPRWGSTDTQYF. The CDR3 coding sequence is TGTGCCAGCAGTCCTAGGTGGGGTAGCACAGATACGCAGTATTTT.

The gene calls are TRBV20-1 and TRBJ2-7, with TRBD1 identical over 8 bases. Trimming took 3 bases from V and 2 from J; bases not matched to a gene: 6. This CDR3 has 14 residues. Per the germline V gene, CDR1 is DFQATT and CDR2 is SNEGSKA (reference sequence). CDR3 loop: CSARAGQEPYEQYF. DNA of the CDR3: TGCAGTGCTAGGGCGGGACAGGAGCCCTACGAGCAGTACTTC.

This clonotype came up a few times. The rearrangement links TRBV28 to TRBJ2-3; TRBD2 matches 10 bases. Trimming cost V 1 base and J 4 bases; bases outside gene matches: 17. The CDR3 is made up of 20 amino acids. CDR1 MDHEN and CDR2 SYDVKM come from the germline V gene. CDR3 loop: CASSLLGGASGSKKADTQYF. The CDR3 DNA reads TGTGCCAGCAGTTTATTGGGCGGGGCTAGCGGGAGTAAAAAAGCAGATACGCAGTATTTT.

This sequence joins TRBV29-1 and TRBJ1-1; 7 positions agree with TRBD1. Germline-derived CDR1 and CDR2 are SQVTM and ANQGSEA. CDR3 length: 13 amino acids. J was trimmed by 3 bases and V by 6 bases; bases with no gene match: 7. The CDR3: CSVRDSAYTEAFF. DNA of the CDR3: TGCAGCGTCCGGGACAGCGCATACACTGAAGCTTTCTTT.

The gene calls are TRBV27 and TRBJ2-7, with TRBD2 identical over 7 bases. Unmatched junction bases numbered 9, after V lost 6 bases and J lost 4 bases. Germline V gene lookup returns CDR1 MNHEY and CDR2 SMNVEV (reference sequence). The CDR3 runs to 14 residues. CDR3 bases: TGTGCCAGCAGCCCGGGACTACCAGATTACGAGCAGTACTTC. Its protein is CASSPGLPDYEQYF.

The V and J genes are TRBV4-1 and TRBJ2-1; D gene ambiguous. V dropped 4 bases and J dropped 2 bases, with 6 bases sitting between them. Germline assignment: CDR1 MGHRA and CDR2 YSYEKL. The CDR3 spans 13 residues. This CDR3 reads CASSLRAYNEQFF. The DNA for the CDR3 is TGCGCCAGCAGCCTCCGGGCCTACAATGAGCAGTTCTTC.

There are a few counts of this clonotype. This chain uses TRBV27 with TRBJ1-5, with 8 bases aligning to TRBD1. The CDR3 covers 21 residues. V shed 5 bases, J shed 0 bases, and the junction held 21 bases outside the gene matches. Germline V CDR1 and CDR2: MNHEY, SMNVEV (reference sequence). CDR3 bases: TGTGCCAGCAGTCTCTTTTTCCCGAGACAGGGGTTCGAGGGTAGCAATCAGCCCCAGCATTTT. It specifies CASSLFFPRQGFEGSNQPQHF.

This clonotype has a handful of counts. The rearrangement uses TRBV27 and TRBJ2-1, with 8 positions matching TRBD2. The CDR3 runs to 14 residues. The junction had 7 bases not matched to a gene; V was cut back by 4 bases and J by 8 bases. Germline values: CDR1 MNHEY, CDR2 SMNVEV (reference sequence). CDR3 nucleotide sequence: TGTGCCAGCAGTTCGGATAGCGGGATCCATGAGCAGTTCTTC. Amino acids: CASSSDSGIHEQFF.

This clonotype was found a few times. The rearrangement links TRBV4-1 to TRBJ2-4; 7 bases map to TRBD2. Per germline, CDR1 MGHRA and CDR2 YSYEKL. This CDR3 is 13 amino acids long. Trimming at V came to 0 bases and at J to 13 bases, leaving 6 bases not matched to a gene. The CDR3 region has the DNA TGCGCCAGCAGCCAAGAAGGCGGGGGACCGCAGTACTTC. It is translated as CASSQEGGGPQYF.